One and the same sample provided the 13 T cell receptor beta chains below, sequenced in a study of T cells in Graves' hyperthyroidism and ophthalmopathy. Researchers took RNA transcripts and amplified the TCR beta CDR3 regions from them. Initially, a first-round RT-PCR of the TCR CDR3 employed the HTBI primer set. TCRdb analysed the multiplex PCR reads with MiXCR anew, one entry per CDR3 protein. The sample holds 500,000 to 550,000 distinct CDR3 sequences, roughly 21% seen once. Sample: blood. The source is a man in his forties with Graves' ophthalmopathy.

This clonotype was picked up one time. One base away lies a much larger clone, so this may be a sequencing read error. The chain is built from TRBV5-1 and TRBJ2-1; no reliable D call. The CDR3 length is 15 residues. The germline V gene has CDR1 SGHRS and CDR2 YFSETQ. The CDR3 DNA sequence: TGCGCCAGCAGCCTAGAATCGAGCTCCTACAATGAGCAGTCCTTC. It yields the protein CASSLESSSYNEQSF.

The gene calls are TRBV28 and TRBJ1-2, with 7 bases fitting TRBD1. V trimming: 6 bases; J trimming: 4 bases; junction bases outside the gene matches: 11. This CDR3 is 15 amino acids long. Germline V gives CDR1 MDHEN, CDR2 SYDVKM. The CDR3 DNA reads TGTGCCAGCAGACCAGTTACAGGGGTAGCCTATGGCTACACCTTC. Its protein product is CASRPVTGVAYGYTF.

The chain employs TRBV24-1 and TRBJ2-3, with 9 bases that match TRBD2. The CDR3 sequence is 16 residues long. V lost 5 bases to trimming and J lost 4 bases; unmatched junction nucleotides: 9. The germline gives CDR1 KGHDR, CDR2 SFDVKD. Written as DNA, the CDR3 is TGTGCCACCAGTGCCCTTGGAACTAGCGGGTCAGATACGCAGTATTTT. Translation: CATSALGTSGSDTQYF.

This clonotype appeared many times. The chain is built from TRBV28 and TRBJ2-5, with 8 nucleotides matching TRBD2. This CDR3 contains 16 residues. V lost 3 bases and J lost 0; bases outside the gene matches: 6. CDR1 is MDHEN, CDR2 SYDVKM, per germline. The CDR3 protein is CASSFSGAGYQETQYF. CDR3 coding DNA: TGTGCCAGCAGTTTTAGCGGGGCCGGGTACCAAGAGACCCAGTACTTC.

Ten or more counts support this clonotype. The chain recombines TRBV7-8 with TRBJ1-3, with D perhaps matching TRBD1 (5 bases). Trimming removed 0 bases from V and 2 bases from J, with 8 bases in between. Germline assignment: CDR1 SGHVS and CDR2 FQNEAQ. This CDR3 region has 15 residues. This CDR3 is CASSLALTAGNTIYF. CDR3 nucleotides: TGTGCCAGCAGCTTAGCTCTGACAGCTGGAAACACCATATATTTT.

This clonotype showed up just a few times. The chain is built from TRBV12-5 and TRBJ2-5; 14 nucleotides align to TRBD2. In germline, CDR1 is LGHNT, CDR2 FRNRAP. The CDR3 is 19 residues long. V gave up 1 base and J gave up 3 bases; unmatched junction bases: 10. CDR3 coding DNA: TGTGCTAGTGGTTTGGGCCTGGGACTAGCGGGAGAGATGGAAGAGACCCAGTACTTC. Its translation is CASGLGLGLAGEMEETQYF.

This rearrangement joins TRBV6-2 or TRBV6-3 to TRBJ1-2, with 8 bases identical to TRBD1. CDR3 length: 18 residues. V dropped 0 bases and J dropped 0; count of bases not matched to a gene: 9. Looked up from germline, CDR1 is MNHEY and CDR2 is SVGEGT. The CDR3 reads CASSYSPRTGLTNYGYTF. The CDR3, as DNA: TGTGCCAGCAGTTACTCGCCCAGGACAGGGCTTACTAACTATGGCTACACCTTC.

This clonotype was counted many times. CDR3 in amino acids: CASKGQGPTLADTQYF. Written as DNA, the CDR3 is TGTGCCAGCAAGGGGCAGGGGCCCACATTAGCAGATACGCAGTATTTT. This sequence joins TRBV28 and TRBJ2-3; perhaps TRBD1 as D (6 bases). The length of the CDR3 is 16 residues. Germline assignment: CDR1 MDHEN and CDR2 SYDVKM. V lost 7 bases to trimming and J lost 4 bases, with 21 bases between them.

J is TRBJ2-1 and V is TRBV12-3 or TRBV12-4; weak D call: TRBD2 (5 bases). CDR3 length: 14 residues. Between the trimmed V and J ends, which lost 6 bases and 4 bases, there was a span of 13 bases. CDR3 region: CASRERTGYNEQFF. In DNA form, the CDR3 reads TGTGCCAGCAGGGAACGGACGGGGTACAATGAGCAGTTCTTC.

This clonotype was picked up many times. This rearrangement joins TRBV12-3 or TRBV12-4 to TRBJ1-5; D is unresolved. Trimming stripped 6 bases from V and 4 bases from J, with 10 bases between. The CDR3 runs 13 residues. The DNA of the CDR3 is TGTGCCAGCAGCCTAAAACAGAATCAGCCCCAGCATTTT. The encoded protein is CASSLKQNQPQHF.

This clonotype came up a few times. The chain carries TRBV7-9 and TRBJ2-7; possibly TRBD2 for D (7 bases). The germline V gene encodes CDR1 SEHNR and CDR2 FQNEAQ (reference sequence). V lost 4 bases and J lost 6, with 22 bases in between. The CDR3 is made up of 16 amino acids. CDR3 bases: TGTGCCAGCAGCTCAAGGGGGGGGGGGTTGCAGGGCGAGCAGTACTTC. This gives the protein CASSSRGGGLQGEQYF. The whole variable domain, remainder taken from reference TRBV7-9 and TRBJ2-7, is DTGVSQNPRHKITKRGQNVTFRCDPISEHNRLYWYRQTLGQGPEFLTYFQNEAQLEKSRLLSDRFSAERPKGSFSTLEIQRTEQGDSAMYLCASSSRGGGLQGEQYFGPGTRLTVT.

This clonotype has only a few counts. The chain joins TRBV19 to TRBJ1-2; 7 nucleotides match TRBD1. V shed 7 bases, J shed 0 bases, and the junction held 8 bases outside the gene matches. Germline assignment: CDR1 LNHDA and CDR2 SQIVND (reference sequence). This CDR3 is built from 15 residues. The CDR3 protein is CASKGQASSNYGYTF. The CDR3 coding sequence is TGTGCCAGTAAAGGACAGGCCTCCTCTAACTATGGCTACACCTTC.

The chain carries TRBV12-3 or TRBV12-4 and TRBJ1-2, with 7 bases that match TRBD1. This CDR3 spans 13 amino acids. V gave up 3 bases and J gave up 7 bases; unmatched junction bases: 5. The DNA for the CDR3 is TGTGCCAGCAGTTTGTACAGGGGACGTGGCTACACCTTC. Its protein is CASSLYRGRGYTF.